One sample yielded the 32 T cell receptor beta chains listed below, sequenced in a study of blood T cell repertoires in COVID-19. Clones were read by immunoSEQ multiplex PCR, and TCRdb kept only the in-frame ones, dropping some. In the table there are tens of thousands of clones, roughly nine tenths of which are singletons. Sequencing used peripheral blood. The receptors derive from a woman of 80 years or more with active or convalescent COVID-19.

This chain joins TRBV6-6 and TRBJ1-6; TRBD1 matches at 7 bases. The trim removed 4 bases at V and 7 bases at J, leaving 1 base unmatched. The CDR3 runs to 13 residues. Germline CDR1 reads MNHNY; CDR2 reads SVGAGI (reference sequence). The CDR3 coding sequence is TGTGCCAGCAGTTTACAGGGGAATTCACCCCTCCACTTT. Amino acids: CASSLQGNSPLHF.

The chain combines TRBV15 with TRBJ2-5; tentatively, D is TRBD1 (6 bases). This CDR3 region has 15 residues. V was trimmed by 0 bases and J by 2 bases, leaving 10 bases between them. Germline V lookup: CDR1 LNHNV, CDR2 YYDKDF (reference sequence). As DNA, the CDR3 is TGTGCCACCAGCAGAGACTCCGGGACACAAGAGACCCAGTACTTC. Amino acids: CATSRDSGTQETQYF.

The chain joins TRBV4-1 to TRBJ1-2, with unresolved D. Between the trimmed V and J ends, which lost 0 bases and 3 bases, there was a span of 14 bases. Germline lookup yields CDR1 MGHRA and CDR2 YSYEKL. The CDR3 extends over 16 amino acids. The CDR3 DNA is TGCGCCAGCAGCCAAGATATTTCTCGTTCCTACTATGGCTACACCTTC. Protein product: CASSQDISRSYYGYTF.

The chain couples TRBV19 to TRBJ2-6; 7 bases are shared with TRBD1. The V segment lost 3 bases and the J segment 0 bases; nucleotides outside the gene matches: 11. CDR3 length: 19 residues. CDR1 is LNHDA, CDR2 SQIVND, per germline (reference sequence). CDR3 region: CASSIYVYRGDSGANVLTF. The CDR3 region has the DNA TGTGCCAGTAGTATTTATGTGTACAGGGGAGACTCTGGGGCCAACGTCCTGACTTTC.

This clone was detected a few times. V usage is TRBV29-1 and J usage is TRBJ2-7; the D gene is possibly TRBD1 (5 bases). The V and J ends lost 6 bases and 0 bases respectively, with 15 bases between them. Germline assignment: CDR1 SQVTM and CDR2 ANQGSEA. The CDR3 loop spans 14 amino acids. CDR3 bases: TGCAGCGTCCGGCAGACAGAGAGCTCCTACGAGCAGTACTTC. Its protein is CSVRQTESSYEQYF.

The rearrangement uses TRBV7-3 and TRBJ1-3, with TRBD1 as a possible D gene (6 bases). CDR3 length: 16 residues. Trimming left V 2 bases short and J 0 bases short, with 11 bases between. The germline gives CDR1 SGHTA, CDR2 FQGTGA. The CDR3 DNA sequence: TGTGCCAGCAGCTTAGGACAGCCGAGCTCTGGAAACACCATATATTTT. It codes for CASSLGQPSSGNTIYF.

CDR3 protein: CSASLDGGFYNEQFF. Written as DNA, the CDR3 is TGCAGTGCTAGTCTGGACGGGGGATTTTACAATGAGCAGTTCTTC. V and J are TRBV20-1 and TRBJ2-1; weak D call: TRBD2 (6 bases). V lost 3 bases to trimming and J lost 4 bases, with 16 bases between them. CDR1 is DFQATT, CDR2 SNEGSKA, per germline (reference sequence). The CDR3 length is 15 residues.

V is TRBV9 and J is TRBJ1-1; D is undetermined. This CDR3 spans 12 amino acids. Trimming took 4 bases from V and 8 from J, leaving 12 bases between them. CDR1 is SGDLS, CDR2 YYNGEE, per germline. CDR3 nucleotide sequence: TGTGCCAGCAGCCCCGGAGACCCAGAAGCTTTCTTT. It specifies CASSPGDPEAFF.

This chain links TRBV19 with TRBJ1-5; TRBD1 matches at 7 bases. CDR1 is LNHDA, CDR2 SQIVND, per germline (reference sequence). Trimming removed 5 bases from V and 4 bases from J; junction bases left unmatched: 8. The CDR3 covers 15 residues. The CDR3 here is CASSFRQGGNQPQHF. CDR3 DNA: TGTGCCAGTAGTTTCCGACAGGGAGGTAATCAGCCCCAGCATTTT. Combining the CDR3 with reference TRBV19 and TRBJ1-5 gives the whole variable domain DGGITQSPKYLFRKEGQNVTLSCEQNLNHDAMYWYRQDPGQGLRLIYYSQIVNDFQKGDIAEGYSVSREKKESFPLTVTSAQKNPTAFYLCASSFRQGGNQPQHFGDGTRLSIL.

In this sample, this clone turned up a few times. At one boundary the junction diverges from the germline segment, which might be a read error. CDR3 sequence (DNA): TGCGCCAGCAGCCTTACGACAGGGGGCCCCGATATGCAGTATTTT. Translating it yields CASSLTTGGPDMQYF. The chain links TRBV5-1 to TRBJ2-3, with TRBD1 matching 10 bases. Germline V CDR1 and CDR2: SGHRS, YFSETQ. This CDR3 is built from 15 residues.

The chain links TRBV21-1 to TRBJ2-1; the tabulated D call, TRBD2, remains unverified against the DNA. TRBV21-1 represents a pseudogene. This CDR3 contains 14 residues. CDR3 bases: TGTGCCAGCAGTCCGACTTATACCTACAATGAGCAGTTCTTC. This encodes CASSPTYTYNEQFF.

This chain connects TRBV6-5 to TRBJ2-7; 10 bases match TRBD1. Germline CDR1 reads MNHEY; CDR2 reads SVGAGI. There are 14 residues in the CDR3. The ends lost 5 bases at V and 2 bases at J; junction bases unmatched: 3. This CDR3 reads CASSPTGGPYEQYF. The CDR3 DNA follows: TGTGCCAGCAGTCCGACAGGGGGCCCCTACGAGCAGTACTTC.

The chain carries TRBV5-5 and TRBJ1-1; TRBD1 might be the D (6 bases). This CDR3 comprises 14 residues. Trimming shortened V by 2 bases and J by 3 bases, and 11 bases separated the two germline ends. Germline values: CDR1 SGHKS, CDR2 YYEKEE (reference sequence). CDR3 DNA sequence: TGTGCCAGCAGCTTTTACAGGGTGGACACTGAAGCTTTCTTT. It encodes CASSFYRVDTEAFF.

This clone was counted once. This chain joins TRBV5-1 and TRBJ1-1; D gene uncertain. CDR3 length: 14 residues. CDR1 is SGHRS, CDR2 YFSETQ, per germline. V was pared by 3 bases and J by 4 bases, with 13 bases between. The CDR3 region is CASSSKSDGTEAFF. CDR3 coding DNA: TGCGCCAGCAGCTCGAAGAGCGACGGCACTGAAGCTTTCTTT. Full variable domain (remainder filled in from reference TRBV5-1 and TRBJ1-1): KAGVTQTPRYLIKTRGQQVTLSCSPISGHRSVSWYQQTPGQGLQFLFEYFSETQRNKGNFPGRFSGRQFSNSRSEMNVSTLELGDSALYLCASSSKSDGTEAFFGQGTRLTVV.

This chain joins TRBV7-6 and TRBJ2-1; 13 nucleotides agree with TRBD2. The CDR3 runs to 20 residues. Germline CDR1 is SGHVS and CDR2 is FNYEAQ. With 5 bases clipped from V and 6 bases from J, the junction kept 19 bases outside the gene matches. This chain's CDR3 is CASSPRPTSGGLGVSNEQFF. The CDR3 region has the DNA TGTGCCAGCAGCCCTAGGCCGACTAGCGGGGGGCTGGGGGTCTCCAATGAGCAGTTCTTC. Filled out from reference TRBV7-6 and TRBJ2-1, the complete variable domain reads GAGVSQSPRYKVTKRGQDVALRCDPISGHVSLYWYRQALGQGPEFLTYFNYEAQQDKSGLPNDRFSAERPEGSISTLTIQRTEQRDSAMYRCASSPRPTSGGLGVSNEQFFGPGTRLTVL.

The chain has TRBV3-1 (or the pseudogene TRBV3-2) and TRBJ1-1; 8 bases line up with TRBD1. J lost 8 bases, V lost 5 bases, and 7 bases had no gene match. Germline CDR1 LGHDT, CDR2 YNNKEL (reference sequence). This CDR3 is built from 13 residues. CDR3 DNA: TGTGCCAGCAGCTCTAGGACAGGGCAAGAAGCTTTCTTT. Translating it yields CASSSRTGQEAFF.

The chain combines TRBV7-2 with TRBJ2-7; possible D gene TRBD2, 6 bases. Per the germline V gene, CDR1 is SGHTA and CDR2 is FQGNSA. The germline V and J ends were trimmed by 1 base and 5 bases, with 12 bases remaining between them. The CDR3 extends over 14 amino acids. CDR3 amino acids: CASSLDPGRNEQYF. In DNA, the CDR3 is TGTGCCAGCAGCTTAGACCCGGGGAGGAACGAGCAGTACTTC.

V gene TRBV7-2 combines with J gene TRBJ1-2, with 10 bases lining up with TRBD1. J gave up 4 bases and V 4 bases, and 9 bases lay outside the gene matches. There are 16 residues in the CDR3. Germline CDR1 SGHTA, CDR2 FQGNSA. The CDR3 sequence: CASSWGQGTPSYGYTF. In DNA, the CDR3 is TGTGCCAGCAGCTGGGGACAGGGGACCCCCAGCTATGGCTACACCTTC.

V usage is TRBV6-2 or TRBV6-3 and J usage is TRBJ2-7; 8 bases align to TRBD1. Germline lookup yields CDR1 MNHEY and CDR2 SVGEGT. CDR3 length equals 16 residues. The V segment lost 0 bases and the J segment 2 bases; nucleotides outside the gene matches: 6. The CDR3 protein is CASSYSGDRITYEQYF. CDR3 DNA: TGTGCCAGCAGTTACTCTGGGGACAGGATCACCTACGAGCAGTACTTC.

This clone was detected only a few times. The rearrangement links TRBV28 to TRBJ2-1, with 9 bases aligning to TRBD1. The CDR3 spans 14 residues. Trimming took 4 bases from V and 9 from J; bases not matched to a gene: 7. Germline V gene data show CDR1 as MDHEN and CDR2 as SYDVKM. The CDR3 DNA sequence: TGTGCCAGCAGTTCAGGGGGACAGGGCGGTGAGCAGTTCTTC. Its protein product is CASSSGGQGGEQFF. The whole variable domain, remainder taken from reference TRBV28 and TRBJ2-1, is DVKVTQSSRYLVKRTGEKVFLECVQDMDHENMFWYRQDPGLGLRLIYFSYDVKMKEKGDIPEGYSVSREKKERFSLILESASTNQTSMYLCASSSGGQGGEQFFGPGTRLTVL.

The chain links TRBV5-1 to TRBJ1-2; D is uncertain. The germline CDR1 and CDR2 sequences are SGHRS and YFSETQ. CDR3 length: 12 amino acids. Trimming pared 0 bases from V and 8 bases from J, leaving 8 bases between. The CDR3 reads CASSLGEEGYTF. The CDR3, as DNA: TGCGCCAGCAGCTTGGGAGAGGAGGGCTACACCTTC.

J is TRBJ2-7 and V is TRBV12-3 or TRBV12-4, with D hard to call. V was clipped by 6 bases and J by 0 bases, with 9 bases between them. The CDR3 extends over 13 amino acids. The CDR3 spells CASRGTGSYEQYF. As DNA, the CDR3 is TGTGCCAGCAGAGGTACGGGCTCCTACGAGCAGTACTTC.

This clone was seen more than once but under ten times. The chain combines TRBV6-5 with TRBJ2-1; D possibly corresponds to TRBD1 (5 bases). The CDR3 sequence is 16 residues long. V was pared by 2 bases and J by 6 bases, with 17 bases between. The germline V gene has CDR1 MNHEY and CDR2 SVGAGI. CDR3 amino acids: CASSYTIESGANEQFF. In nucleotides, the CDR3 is TGTGCCAGCAGTTACACAATCGAGAGTGGGGCCAATGAGCAGTTCTTC.

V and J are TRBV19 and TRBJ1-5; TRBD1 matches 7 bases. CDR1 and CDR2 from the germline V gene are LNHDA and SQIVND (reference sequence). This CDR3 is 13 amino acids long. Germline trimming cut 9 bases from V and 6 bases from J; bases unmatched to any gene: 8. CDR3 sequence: CASSDRDPQPQHF. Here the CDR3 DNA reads TGTGCCAGCTCTGACAGGGATCCTCAGCCCCAGCATTTT.

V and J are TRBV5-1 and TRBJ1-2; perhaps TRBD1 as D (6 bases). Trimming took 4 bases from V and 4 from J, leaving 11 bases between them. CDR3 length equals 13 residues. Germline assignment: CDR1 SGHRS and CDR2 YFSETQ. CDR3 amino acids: CASSEQGSYGYTF. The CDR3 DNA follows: TGCGCCAGCAGCGAACAGGGTAGCTATGGCTACACCTTC.

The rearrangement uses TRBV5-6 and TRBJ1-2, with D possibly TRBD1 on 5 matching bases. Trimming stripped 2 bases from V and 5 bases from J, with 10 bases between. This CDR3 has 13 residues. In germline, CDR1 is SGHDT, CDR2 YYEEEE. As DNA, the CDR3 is TGTGCCAGCAGCTTTCAGGGCTTATATGGCTACACCTTC. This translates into CASSFQGLYGYTF.

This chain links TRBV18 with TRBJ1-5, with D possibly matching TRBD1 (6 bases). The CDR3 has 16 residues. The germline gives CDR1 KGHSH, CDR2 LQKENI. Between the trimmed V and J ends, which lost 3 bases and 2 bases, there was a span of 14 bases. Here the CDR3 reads CASSPIMRQGNQPQHF. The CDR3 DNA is TGTGCCAGCTCACCCATTATGAGACAGGGCAATCAGCCCCAGCATTTT.

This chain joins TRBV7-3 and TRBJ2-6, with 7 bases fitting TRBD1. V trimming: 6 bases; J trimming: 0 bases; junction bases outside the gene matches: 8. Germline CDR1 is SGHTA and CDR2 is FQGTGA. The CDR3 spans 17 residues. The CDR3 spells CASRPTGFSSGANVLTF. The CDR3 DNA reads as TGTGCCAGCAGACCGACAGGGTTTAGCTCTGGGGCCAACGTCCTGACTTTC.

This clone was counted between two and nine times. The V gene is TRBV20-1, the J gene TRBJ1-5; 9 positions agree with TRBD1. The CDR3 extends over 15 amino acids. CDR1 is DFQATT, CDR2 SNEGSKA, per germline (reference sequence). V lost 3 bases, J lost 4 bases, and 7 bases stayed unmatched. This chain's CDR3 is CSASGGTGQNQPQHF. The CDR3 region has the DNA TGCAGTGCTAGTGGTGGGACAGGGCAAAATCAGCCCCAGCATTTT.

The CDR3 reads CASSPLGGDYNEQFF. Written as DNA, the CDR3 is TGTGCCAGCAGCCCCCTGGGTGGAGATTACAATGAGCAGTTCTTC. The V call is TRBV4-2, the J call TRBJ2-1; D is unclear. The CDR3 is 15 residues long. Germline lookup yields CDR1 LGHNA and CDR2 YNFKEQ. Trimming shortened V by 4 bases and J by 4 bases, and 14 bases separated the two germline ends.

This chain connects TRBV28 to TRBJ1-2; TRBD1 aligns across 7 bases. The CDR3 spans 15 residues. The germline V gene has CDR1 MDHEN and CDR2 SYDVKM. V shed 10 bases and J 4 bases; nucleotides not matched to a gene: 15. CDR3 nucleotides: TGTGCCATCTTACCCAGGGGGAGCCCTGTCTATGGCTACACCTTC. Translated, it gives CAILPRGSPVYGYTF.

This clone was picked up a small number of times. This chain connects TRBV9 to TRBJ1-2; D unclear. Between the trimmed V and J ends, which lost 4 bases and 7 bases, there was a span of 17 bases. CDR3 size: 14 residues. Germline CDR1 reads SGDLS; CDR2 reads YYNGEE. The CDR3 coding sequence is TGTGCCAGCAGCCCCGAGGGAGGGAGTCGTGGCTACACCTTC. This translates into CASSPEGGSRGYTF.